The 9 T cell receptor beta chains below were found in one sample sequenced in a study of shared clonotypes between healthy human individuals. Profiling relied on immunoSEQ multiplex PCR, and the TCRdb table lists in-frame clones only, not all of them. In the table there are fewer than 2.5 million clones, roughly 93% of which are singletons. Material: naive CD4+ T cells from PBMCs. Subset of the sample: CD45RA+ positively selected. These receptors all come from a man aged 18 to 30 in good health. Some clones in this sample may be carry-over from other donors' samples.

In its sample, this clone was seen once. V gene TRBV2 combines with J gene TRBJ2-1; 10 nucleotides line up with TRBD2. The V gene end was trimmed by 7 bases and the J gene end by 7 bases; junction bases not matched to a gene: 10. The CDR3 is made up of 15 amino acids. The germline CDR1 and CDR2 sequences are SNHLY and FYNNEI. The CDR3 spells CASKSGTSDGNEQFF. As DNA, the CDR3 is TGTGCCAGCAAGTCCGGGACTAGCGACGGAAATGAGCAGTTCTTC.

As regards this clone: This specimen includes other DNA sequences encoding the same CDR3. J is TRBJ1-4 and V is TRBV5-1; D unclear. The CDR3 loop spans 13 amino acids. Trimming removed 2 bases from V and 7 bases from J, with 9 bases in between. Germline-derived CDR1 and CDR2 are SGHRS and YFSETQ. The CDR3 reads CASSFGVGEKLFF. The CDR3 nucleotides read TGCGCCAGCAGCTTCGGGGTGGGTGAAAAACTGTTTTTT.

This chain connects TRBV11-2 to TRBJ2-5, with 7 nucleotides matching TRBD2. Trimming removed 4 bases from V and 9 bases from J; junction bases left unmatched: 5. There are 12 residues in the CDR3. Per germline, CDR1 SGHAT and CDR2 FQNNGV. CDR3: CASSSLGGAQYF. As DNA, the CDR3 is TGTGCCAGCAGCTCACTGGGAGGGGCCCAGTACTTC.

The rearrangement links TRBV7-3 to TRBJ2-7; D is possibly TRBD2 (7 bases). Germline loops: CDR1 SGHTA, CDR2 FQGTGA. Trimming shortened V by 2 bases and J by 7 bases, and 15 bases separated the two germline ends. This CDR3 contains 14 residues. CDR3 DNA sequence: TGTGCCAGCAGCTTATTGGGGGGGCCCGAAGAGCAGTACTTC. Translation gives CASSLLGGPEEQYF.

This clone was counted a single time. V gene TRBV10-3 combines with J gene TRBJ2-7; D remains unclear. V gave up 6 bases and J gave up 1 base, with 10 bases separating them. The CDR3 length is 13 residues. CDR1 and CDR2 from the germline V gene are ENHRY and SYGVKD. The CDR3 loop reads CAISSPGSYEQYF. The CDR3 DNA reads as TGTGCCATCAGCTCTCCAGGTTCCTACGAGCAGTACTTC.

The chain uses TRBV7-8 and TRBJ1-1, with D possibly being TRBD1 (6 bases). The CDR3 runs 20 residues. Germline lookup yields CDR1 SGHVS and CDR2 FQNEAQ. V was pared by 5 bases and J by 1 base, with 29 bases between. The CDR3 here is CASSPLPLGGAREPNTEAFF. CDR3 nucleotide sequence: TGTGCCAGCAGCCCTCTCCCCCTCGGGGGGGCGAGAGAGCCGAACACTGAAGCTTTCTTT.

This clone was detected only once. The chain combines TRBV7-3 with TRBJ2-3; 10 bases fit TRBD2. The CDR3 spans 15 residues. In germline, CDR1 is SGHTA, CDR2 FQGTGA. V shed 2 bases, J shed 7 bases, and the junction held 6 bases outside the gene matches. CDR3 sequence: CASSLLAGEENTQYF. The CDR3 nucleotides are TGTGCCAGCAGCTTACTAGCGGGAGAAGAAAATACGCAGTATTTT. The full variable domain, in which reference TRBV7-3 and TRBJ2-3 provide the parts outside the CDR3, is GAGVSQTPSNKVTEKGKYVELRCDPISGHTALYWYRQSLGQGPEFLIYFQGTGAADDSGLPNDRFFAVRPEGSVSTLKIQRTERGDSAVYLCASSLLAGEENTQYFGPGTRLTVL.

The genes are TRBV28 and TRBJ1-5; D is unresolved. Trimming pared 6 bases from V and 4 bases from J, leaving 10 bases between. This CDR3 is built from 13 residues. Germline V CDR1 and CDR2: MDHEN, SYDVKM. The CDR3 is CASSGRRNQPQHF. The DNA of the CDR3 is TGTGCCAGCAGCGGACGGAGAAATCAGCCCCAGCATTTT.

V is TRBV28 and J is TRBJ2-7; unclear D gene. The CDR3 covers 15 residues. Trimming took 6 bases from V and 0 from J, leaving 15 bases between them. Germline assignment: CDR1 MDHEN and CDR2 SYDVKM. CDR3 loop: CASRAVSGSSYEQYF. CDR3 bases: TGTGCCAGCAGGGCCGTTTCAGGTAGCTCCTACGAGCAGTACTTC.